These T cell receptor beta chains were read from a single sample in a study of cytomegalovirus exposure and HLA in healthy donors. The repertoire was sequenced with immunoSEQ multiplex PCR; TCRdb's copy has only in-frame clones and lacks some. The sample includes some 150,000 clones, approximately 88% of them seen just once. Specimen: PBMCs. Every receptor here comes from a woman aged 18-35 years in good health and CMV-seropositive. The CDR3 runs from the conserved cysteine through the conserved F or W. D genes are given only for firm matches. Size is omitted from some rows. Given values are once, few, many or a class for expanded clones.

size	D	V	J	CDR3	DNA
-	TRBD2	TRBV6-4	TRBJ2-7	CASSDGGRALGEQYF	TGTGCCAGCAGTGACGGCGGGAGGGCCCTTGGAGAGCAGTACTTC
few	-	TRBV28	TRBJ2-1	CASSFGDLSYNEQFF	TGTGCCAGCAGTTTCGGAGACCTCTCCTACAATGAGCAGTTCTTC
-	TRBD2	TRBV11-3	TRBJ2-1	CASTRLAGGPNSYNEQFF	TGTGCCAGCACCAGACTAGCGGGAGGGCCAAACTCCTACAATGAGCAGTTCTTC
-	TRBD2	TRBV6-5	TRBJ2-1	CASSRLAASYNEQFF	TGTGCCAGCAGCCGACTAGCCGCCTCCTACAATGAGCAGTTCTTC
-	-	TRBV5-1	TRBJ1-2	CASSDPRTRVNYGYTF	TGCGCCAGCAGCGACCCCCGCACCAGGGTCAACTATGGCTACACCTTC
once	-	TRBV7-8	TRBJ1-5	CASSEELNQPQHF	TGTGCCAGCAGCGAGGAGCTTAATCAGCCCCAGCATTTT
-	-	TRBV2	TRBJ2-7	CASSEGQFTGEQYF	TGTGCCAGCAGTGAAGGGCAGTTTACAGGAGAGCAGTACTTC
-	-	TRBV4-1	TRBJ1-3	CASSQPGFGNTIYF	TGCGCCAGCAGCCAACCGGGGTTTGGAAACACCATATATTTT
-	-	TRBV5-1	TRBJ2-2	CASSLRGYTGELFF	TGCGCCAGCAGCCTTCGGGGGTACACCGGGGAGCTGTTTTTT
few	TRBD2	TRBV6-1	TRBJ2-2	CASSEREDTGELFF	TGTGCCAGCAGTGAGCGGGAGGACACCGGGGAGCTGTTTTTT
-	TRBD1	TRBV7-3	TRBJ1-2	CASSPRDRLFSGYTF	TGTGCCAGCAGCCCTAGGGACAGGCTATTCTCGGGCTACACCTTC
-	-	TRBV27	TRBJ2-3	CASTISSSTDTQYF	TGTGCCAGCACTATAAGCTCGAGCACAGATACGCAGTATTTT
-	TRBD1	TRBV5-1	TRBJ1-2	CASSYSDRVGGYTF	TGCGCCAGCAGCTACTCGGACAGGGTTGGTGGCTACACCTTC
-	-	TRBV28	TRBJ1-2	CATRLDFNYGYTF	TGTGCCACCAGACTCGACTTTAACTATGGCTACACCTTC
once	TRBD2	TRBV6-5	TRBJ2-5	CASSYTWTSEETQYF	TGTGCCAGCAGTTACACTTGGACTAGCGAGGAGACCCAGTACTTC
-	TRBD2	TRBV2	TRBJ2-1	CASKSGRAYNEQFF	TGTGCCAGCAAAAGCGGGAGGGCCTACAATGAGCAGTTCTTC
-	TRBD2	TRBV18	TRBJ2-3	CASSPPSGGGRNTDTQYF	TGTGCCAGCTCACCACCCAGCGGGGGCGGGAGAAACACAGATACGCAGTATTTT
-	TRBD2	TRBV2	TRBJ2-1	CASSGRTSGRAVYNEQFF	TGTGCCAGCAGTGGTCGGACTAGCGGGAGGGCCGTCTACAATGAGCAGTTCTTC
-	-	TRBV13	TRBJ2-7	CASRSGASYEQYF	TGTGCCAGCAGGTCGGGAGCCTCCTACGAGCAGTACTTC
-	-	TRBV15	TRBJ1-3	CATSRVRSSGNTIYF	TGTGCCACCAGCAGAGTCCGGAGCTCTGGAAACACCATATATTTT
-	-	TRBV28	TRBJ1-1	CASSLVQGNTEAFF	TGTGCCAGCAGTTTAGTACAGGGGAACACTGAAGCTTTCTTT
-	-	TRBV7-8	TRBJ2-7	CASSFPGYEQYF	TGTGCCAGCAGCTTCCCAGGGTACGAGCAGTACTTC
-	TRBD2	TRBV30	TRBJ2-1	CAWSFSSGVNYNEQFF	TGTGCCTGGAGTTTTTCCAGCGGGGTTAACTACAATGAGCAGTTCTTC
once	-	TRBV6-5	TRBJ2-7	CASSFQSDSSYEQYF	TGTGCCAGCAGTTTCCAATCCGACAGCTCCTACGAGCAGTACTTC
-	TRBD1	TRBV7-8	TRBJ2-5	CASSLLTGSQETQYF	TGTGCCAGCAGCTTACTGACAGGGAGCCAAGAGACCCAGTACTTC
-	-	TRBV28	TRBJ1-5	CASSFGYRVAHSNQPQHF	TGTGCCAGCAGTTTTGGGTACAGGGTAGCCCATAGCAATCAGCCCCAGCATTTT
-	-	TRBV30	TRBJ1-2	CAWKLAGLGGYTF	TGTGCCTGGAAGCTGGCAGGGTTGGGCGGTTACACCTTC
-	-	TRBV20-1	TRBJ2-7	CSAGGTYEQYF	TGCAGTGCTGGCGGGACCTACGAGCAGTACTTC
-	TRBD2	TRBV5-4	TRBJ2-5	CASSLTSGSQETQYF	TGTGCCAGCAGCTTGACTAGCGGGAGTCAGGAGACCCAGTACTTC
-	-	TRBV28	TRBJ2-7	CASSPPPGIDEQYF	TGTGCCAGCAGTCCCCCCCCGGGGATTGACGAGCAGTACTTC
-	-	TRBV7-2	TRBJ2-7	CASTRTAYEQYF	TGTGCCAGCACTAGGACAGCCTACGAGCAGTACTTC
-	TRBD2	TRBV11-1	TRBJ2-2	CASSSLYGGVTGELFF	TGTGCCAGCAGCTCTCTCTATGGGGGGGTCACCGGGGAGCTGTTTTTT
-	-	TRBV4-2	TRBJ2-2	CASSQGPSGTGELFF	TGTGCCAGCAGCCAGGGTCCCTCGGGAACCGGGGAGCTGTTTTTT
-	TRBD2	TRBV27	TRBJ2-1	CASSGRDSLSGRAEQFF	TGTGCCAGCAGTGGACGGGACAGCTTGAGCGGGAGGGCCGAGCAGTTCTTC
-	TRBD2	TRBV15	TRBJ2-5	CATSAQTSVQETQYF	TGTGCCACCAGCGCCCAGACTAGCGTGCAAGAGACCCAGTACTTC
-	TRBD2	TRBV7-2	TRBJ2-1	CASSSSGRAPSWNEQFF	TGTGCCAGCAGCTCTAGCGGGAGGGCCCCCTCGTGGAATGAGCAGTTCTTC
-	TRBD1	TRBV19	TRBJ2-1	CASDSRGTGRDEQFF	TGTGCCAGTGACTCGAGAGGGACAGGGAGAGATGAGCAGTTCTTC
few	-	TRBV6-6	TRBJ1-5	CASHGSRNSNQPQHF	TGTGCCAGCCACGGGTCCAGAAATAGCAATCAGCCCCAGCATTTT